These 8 T cell receptor beta chains were all obtained from the same sample, sequenced in a study of cytomegalovirus exposure and HLA in healthy donors. TCRdb's table, derived via immunoSEQ multiplex PCR, lists solely in-frame clones and lacks some. The table records some 140,000 clones, about 82% of them present only once. The specimen was PBMCs. The receptor set was obtained from a human donor in good health.

V gene TRBV18 combines with J gene TRBJ1-1, with a possible D match to TRBD1 (5 bases). CDR1 is KGHSH, CDR2 LQKENI, per germline. The CDR3 runs 13 residues. Deletions cut 2 bases from V and 1 base from J, with 5 bases between. CDR3 nucleotide sequence: TGTGCCAGCTCACCAAGGGGGAACACTGAAGCTTTCTTT. It yields the protein CASSPRGNTEAFF.

The chain joins TRBV2 to TRBJ2-6; 10 bases match TRBD1. The CDR3 sequence is 18 residues long. Germline trimming cut 5 bases from V and 0 bases from J; bases unmatched to any gene: 7. Germline CDR1 and CDR2: SNHLY and FYNNEI. CDR3 residues: CASSKRQGALSGANVLTF. The CDR3 nucleotides are TGTGCCAGCAGTAAACGACAGGGGGCCCTCTCTGGGGCCAACGTCCTGACTTTC.

The gene calls are TRBV5-1 and TRBJ1-2; a possible D gene is TRBD1 (6 bases). CDR1 is SGHRS and CDR2 is YFSETQ in the germline V gene. The CDR3 sequence is 14 residues long. The V end was cut by 2 bases, the J end by 8 bases, with 16 bases between. The CDR3 coding sequence is TGCGCCAGCAGCTTTGGACAGATCTATGGAGGCTACACCTTC. Translated: CASSFGQIYGGYTF.

The chain combines TRBV6-6 with TRBJ2-3, with D perhaps TRBD1 (6 bases). From germline, CDR1 is MNHNY and CDR2 SVGAGI (reference sequence). The V end lost 0 bases, the J end lost 2 bases, and 9 bases lay between the germline ends. The CDR3 totals 15 residues. The CDR3 nucleotides read TGTGCCAGCAGTTACTCGGACAGACCCACAGATACGCAGTATTTT. Translating gives CASSYSDRPTDTQYF.

V is TRBV12-5 and J is TRBJ2-1; 9 positions match TRBD2. The length of the CDR3 is 17 residues. Germline-derived CDR1 and CDR2 are LGHNT and FRNRAP. After removal of 0 bases from V and 3 bases from J, the junction contained 6 bases not matched to a gene. DNA for the CDR3: TGTGCTAGTGGTTTGGTCCTGACTAGCGGCGTCTACAATGAGCAGTTCTTC. It yields the protein CASGLVLTSGVYNEQFF.

CDR3 DNA sequence: TGTGCCAGCACCTCCGGGACTAGCGGGAGCCCCTCCTACAATGAGCAGTTCTTC. It codes for CASTSGTSGSPSYNEQFF. V usage is TRBV28 and J usage is TRBJ2-1; 14 bases are shared with TRBD2. Per germline, CDR1 MDHEN and CDR2 SYDVKM. There are 18 residues in the CDR3. V shed 7 bases, J shed 0 bases, and the junction held 8 bases outside the gene matches.

This clone was recorded a few times. The chain recombines TRBV7-9 with TRBJ2-5; no clear D. V lost 9 bases, J lost 7 bases, and 18 bases lay in between. The germline CDR1 and CDR2 sequences are SEHNR and FQNEAQ (reference sequence). This CDR3 is built from 13 residues. CDR3 loop: CASSSSVIGTQYF. As DNA, the CDR3 is TGTGCCAGTTCCTCTTCGGTGATTGGGACCCAGTACTTC.

The chain employs TRBV18 and TRBJ1-2; 7 nucleotides match TRBD1. The length of the CDR3 is 16 residues. The junction had 10 bases not matched to a gene; V was cut back by 6 bases and J by 0 bases. Germline V gives CDR1 KGHSH, CDR2 LQKENI. CDR3 amino acids: CASSPTGPPTNYGYTF. CDR3 DNA sequence: TGTGCCAGCTCGCCGACAGGGCCTCCTACTAACTATGGCTACACCTTC.